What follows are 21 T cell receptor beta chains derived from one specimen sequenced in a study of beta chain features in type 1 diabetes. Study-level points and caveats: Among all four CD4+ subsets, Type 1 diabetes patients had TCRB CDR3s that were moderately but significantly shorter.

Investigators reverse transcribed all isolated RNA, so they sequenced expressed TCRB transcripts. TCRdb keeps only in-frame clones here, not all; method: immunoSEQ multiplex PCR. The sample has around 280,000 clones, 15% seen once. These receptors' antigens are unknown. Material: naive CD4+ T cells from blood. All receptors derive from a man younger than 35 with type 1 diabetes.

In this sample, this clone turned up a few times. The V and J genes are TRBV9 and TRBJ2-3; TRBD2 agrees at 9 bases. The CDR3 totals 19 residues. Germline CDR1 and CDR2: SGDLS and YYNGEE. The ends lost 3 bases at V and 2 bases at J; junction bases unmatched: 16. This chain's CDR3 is CASSAKSALTSGFTDTQYF. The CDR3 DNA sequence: TGTGCCAGCAGCGCTAAGAGTGCATTGACTAGCGGTTTCACAGATACGCAGTATTTT.

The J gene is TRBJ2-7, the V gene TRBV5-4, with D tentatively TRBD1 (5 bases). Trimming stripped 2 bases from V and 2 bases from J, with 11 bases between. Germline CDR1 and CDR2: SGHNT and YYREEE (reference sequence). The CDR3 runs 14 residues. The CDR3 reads CASSLGQRAYEQYF. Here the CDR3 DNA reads TGTGCCAGCAGCTTAGGACAAAGAGCCTACGAGCAGTACTTC.

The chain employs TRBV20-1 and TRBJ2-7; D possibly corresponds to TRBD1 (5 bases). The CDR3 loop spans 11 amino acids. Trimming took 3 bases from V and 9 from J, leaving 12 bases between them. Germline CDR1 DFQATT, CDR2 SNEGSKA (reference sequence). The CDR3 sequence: CSASPRQMQYF. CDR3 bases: TGCAGTGCTAGCCCCCGACAGATGCAGTACTTC.

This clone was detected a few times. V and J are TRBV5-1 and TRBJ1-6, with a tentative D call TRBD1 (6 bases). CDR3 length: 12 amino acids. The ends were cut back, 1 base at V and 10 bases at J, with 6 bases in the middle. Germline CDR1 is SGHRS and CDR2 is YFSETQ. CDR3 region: CASSLQGSPLHF. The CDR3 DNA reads TGCGCCAGCAGCTTGCAGGGGTCACCCCTCCACTTT.

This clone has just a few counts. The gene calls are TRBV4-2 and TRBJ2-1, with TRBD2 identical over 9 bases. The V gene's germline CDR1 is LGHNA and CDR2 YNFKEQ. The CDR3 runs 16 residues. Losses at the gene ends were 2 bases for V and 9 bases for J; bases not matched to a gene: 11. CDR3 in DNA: TGTGCCAGCAGCCAATTAACTAGCGGGTCAGGGGGTGAGCAGTTCTTC. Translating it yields CASSQLTSGSGGEQFF.

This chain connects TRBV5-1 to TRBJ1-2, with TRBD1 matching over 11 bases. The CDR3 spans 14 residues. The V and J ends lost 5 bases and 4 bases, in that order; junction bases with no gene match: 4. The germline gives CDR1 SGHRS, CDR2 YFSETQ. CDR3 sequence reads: CASRTGTGGYGYTF. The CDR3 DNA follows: TGCGCCAGCAGAACAGGGACAGGGGGCTATGGCTACACCTTC. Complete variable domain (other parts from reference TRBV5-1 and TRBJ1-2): KAGVTQTPRYLIKTRGQQVTLSCSPISGHRSVSWYQQTPGQGLQFLFEYFSETQRNKGNFPGRFSGRQFSNSRSEMNVSTLELGDSALYLCASRTGTGGYGYTFGSGTRLTVV.

The CDR3 region has the DNA TGTGCCAGCAGTCGACAGGGGTCAAACACTGAAGCTTTCTTT. Residues: CASSRQGSNTEAFF. The chain joins TRBV28 to TRBJ1-1, with 8 bases identical to TRBD1. With V trimmed by 5 bases and J by 2 bases, 4 bases remained unmatched. Germline values: CDR1 MDHEN, CDR2 SYDVKM. The CDR3 spans 14 residues.

The CDR3 loop is CASSSLKGVYGYTF. Here the CDR3 DNA reads TGTGCCAGCAGTTCACTGAAGGGGGTCTATGGCTACACCTTC. The chain has TRBV27 and TRBJ1-2, with a weak D call TRBD1 (6 bases). Germline CDR1 reads MNHEY; CDR2 reads SMNVEV (reference sequence). The CDR3 consists of 14 residues. Trimming removed 4 bases from V and 4 bases from J, with 13 bases in between.

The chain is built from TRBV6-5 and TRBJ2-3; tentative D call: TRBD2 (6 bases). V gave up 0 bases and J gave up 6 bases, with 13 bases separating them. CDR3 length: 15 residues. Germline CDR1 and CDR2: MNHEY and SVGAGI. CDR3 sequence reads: CASSYSTSIPDTQYF. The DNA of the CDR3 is TGTGCCAGCAGTTACTCGACTAGTATTCCCGATACGCAGTATTTT.

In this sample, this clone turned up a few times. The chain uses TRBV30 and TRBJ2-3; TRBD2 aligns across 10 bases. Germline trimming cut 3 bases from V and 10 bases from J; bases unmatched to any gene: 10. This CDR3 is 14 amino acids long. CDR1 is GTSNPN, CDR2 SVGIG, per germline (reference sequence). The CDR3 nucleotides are TGTGCCTGGAGGGGTATTAGCGGGAGGTCGCCGCAGTATTTT. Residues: CAWRGISGRSPQYF.

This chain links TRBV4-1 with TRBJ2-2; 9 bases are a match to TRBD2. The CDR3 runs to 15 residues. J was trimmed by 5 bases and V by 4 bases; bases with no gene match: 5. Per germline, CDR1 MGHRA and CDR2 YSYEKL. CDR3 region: CASSPGLAKTGELFF. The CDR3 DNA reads TGCGCCAGCAGCCCGGGACTAGCAAAGACCGGGGAGCTGTTTTTT.

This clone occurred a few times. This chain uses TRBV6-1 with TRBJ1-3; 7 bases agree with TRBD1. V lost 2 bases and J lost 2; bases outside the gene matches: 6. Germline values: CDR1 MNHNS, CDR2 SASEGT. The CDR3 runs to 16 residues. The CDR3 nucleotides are TGTGCCAGCAGTGAATTGACAGGGACCACTGGAAACACCATATATTTT. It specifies CASSELTGTTGNTIYF.

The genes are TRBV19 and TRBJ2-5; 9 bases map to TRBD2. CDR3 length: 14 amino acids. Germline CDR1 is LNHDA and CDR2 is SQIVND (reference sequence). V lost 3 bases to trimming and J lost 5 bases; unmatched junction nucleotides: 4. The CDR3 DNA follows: TGTGCCAGTAGTATCGGCGGGGGGGAGGAGACCCAGTACTTC. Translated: CASSIGGGEETQYF.

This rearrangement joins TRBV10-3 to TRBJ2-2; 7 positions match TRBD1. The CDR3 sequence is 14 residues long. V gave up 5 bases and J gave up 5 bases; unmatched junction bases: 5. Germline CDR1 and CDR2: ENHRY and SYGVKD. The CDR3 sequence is CAISPGQITGELFF. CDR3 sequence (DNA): TGTGCCATCAGTCCGGGACAGATAACCGGGGAGCTGTTTTTT.

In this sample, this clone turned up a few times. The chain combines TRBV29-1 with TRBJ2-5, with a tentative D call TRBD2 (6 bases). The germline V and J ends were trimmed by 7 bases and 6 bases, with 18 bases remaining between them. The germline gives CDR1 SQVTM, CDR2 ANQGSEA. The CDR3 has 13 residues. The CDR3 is CSGSHSGGKTQYF. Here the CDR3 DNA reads TGCAGCGGGTCACATAGCGGTGGAAAGACCCAGTACTTC.

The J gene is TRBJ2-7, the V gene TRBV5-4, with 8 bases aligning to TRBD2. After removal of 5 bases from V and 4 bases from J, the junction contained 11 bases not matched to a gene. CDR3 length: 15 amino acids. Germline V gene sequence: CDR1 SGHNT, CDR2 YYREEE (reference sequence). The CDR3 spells CASSRGGLVAYEQYF. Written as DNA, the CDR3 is TGTGCCAGCAGTCGGGGGGGCCTAGTTGCGTACGAGCAGTACTTC. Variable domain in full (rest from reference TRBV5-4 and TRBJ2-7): ETGVTQSPTHLIKTRGQQVTLRCSSQSGHNTVSWYQQALGQGPQFIFQYYREEENGRGNFPPRFSGLQFPNYSSELNVNALELDDSALYLCASSRGGLVAYEQYFGPGTRLTVT.

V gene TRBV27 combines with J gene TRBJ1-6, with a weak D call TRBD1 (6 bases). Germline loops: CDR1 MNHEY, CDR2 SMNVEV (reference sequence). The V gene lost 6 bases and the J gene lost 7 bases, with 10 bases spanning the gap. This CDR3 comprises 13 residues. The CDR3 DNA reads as TGTGCCAGCAGCGACAGGAGAAATTCACCCCTCCACTTT. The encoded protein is CASSDRRNSPLHF.

CDR3 residues: CASSPSWSGSSTDTQYF. The CDR3 DNA sequence: TGTGCCAGCAGCCCCTCGTGGTCAGGTAGTAGCACAGATACGCAGTATTTT. The chain joins TRBV11-3 to TRBJ2-3, with D hard to call. Germline V gene lookup returns CDR1 SGHNT and CDR2 YENEEA. V lost 5 bases and J 0 bases, leaving 18 bases between the germline ends. The CDR3 totals 17 residues.

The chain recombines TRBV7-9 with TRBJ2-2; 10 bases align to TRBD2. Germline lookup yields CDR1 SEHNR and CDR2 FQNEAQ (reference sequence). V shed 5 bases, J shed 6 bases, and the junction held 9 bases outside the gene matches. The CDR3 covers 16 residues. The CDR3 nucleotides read TGTGCCAGCAGCCTCGGGACTAGCGTCGGAGCCGGGGAGCTGTTTTTT. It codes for CASSLGTSVGAGELFF.

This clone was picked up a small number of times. CDR3 DNA sequence: TGCGCCAGCAGCTTGGGTCCGGGGACAGGGCCCTACGAGCAGTACTTC. This sequence encodes CASSLGPGTGPYEQYF. The chain couples TRBV5-1 to TRBJ2-7, with TRBD1 identical over 9 bases. Trimming at V came to 0 bases and at J to 2 bases, leaving 6 bases not matched to a gene. The length of the CDR3 is 16 residues. Germline V CDR1 and CDR2: SGHRS, YFSETQ. The full variable domain, in which reference TRBV5-1 and TRBJ2-7 provide the parts outside the CDR3, is KAGVTQTPRYLIKTRGQQVTLSCSPISGHRSVSWYQQTPGQGLQFLFEYFSETQRNKGNFPGRFSGRQFSNSRSEMNVSTLELGDSALYLCASSLGPGTGPYEQYFGPGTRLTVT.

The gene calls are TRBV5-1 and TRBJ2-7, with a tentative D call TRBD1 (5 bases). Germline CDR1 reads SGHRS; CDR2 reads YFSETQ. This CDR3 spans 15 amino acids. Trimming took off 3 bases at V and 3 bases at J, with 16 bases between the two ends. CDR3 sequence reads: CASSWTLGPYYEQYF. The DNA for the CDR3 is TGCGCCAGCAGCTGGACCCTGGGGCCTTACTACGAGCAGTACTTC.